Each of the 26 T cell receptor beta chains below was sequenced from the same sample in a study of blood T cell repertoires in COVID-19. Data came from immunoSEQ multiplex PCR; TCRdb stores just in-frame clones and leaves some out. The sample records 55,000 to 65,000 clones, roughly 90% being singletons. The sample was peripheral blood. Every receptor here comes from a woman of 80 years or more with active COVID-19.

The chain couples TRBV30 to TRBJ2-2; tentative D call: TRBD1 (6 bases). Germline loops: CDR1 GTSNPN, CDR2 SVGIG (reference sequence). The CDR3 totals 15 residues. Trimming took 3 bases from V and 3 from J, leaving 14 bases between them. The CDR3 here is CAWSARDIDTGELFF. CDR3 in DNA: TGTGCCTGGAGCGCCCGGGACATAGACACCGGGGAGCTGTTTTTT.

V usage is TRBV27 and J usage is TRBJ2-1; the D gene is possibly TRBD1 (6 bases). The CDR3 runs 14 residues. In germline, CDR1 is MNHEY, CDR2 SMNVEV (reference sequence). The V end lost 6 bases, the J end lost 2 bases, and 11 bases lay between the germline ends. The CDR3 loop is CASSRGGTYNEQFF. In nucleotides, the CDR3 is TGTGCCAGCAGCCGAGGGGGAACCTACAATGAGCAGTTCTTC.

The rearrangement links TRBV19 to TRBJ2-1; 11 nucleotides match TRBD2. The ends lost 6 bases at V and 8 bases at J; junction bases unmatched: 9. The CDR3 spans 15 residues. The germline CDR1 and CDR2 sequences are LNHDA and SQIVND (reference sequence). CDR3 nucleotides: TGTGCCAGTAGGCAGTTAGCGGGGGGGTTGGATGAGCAGTTCTTC. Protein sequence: CASRQLAGGLDEQFF.

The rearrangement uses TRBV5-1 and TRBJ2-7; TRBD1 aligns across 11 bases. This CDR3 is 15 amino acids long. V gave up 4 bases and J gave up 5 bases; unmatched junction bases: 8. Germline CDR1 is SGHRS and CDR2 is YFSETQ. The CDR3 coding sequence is TGCGCCAGCAGCCGCTCCGGGACAGGGGGGGACGAGCAGTACTTC. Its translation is CASSRSGTGGDEQYF.

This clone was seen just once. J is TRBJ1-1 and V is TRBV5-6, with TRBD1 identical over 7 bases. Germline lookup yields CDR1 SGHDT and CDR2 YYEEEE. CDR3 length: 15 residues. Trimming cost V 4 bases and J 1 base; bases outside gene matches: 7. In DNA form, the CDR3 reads TGTGCCAGCAGCGTACCGGGACAGTCGAACACTGAAGCTTTCTTT. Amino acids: CASSVPGQSNTEAFF.

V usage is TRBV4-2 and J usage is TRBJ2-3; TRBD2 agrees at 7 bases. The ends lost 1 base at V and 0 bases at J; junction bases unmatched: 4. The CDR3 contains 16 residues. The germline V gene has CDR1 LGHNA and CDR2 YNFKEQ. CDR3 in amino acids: CASSQVRAGSTDTQYF. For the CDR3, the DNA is TGTGCCAGCAGCCAAGTCCGAGCGGGAAGCACAGATACGCAGTATTTT.

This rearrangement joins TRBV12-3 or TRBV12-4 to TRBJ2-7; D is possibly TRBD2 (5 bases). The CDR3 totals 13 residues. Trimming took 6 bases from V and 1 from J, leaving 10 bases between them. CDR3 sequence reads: CASSRSGSYEQYF. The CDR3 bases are TGTGCCAGCAGCAGGTCGGGGTCCTACGAGCAGTACTTC.

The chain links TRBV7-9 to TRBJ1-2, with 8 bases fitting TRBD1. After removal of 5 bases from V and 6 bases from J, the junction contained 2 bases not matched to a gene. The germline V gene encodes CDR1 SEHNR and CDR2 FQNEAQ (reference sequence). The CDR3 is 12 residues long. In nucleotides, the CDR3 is TGTGCCAGCAGCCCGACAGGGGATGGCTACACCTTC. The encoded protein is CASSPTGDGYTF.

The CDR3 DNA is TGTGCCAGCAGCTTACCCTCCGACAGGCAAACCTACGAGCAGTACTTC. This gives the protein CASSLPSDRQTYEQYF. The chain employs TRBV11-2 and TRBJ2-7; weak D call: TRBD1 (6 bases). Trimming took off 2 bases at V and 2 bases at J, with 16 bases between the two ends. Looked up from germline, CDR1 is SGHAT and CDR2 is FQNNGV. This CDR3 region has 16 residues.

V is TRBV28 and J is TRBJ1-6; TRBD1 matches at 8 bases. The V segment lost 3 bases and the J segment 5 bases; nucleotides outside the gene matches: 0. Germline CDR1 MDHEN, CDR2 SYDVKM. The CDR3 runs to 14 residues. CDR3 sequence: CASSLTGDNSPLHF. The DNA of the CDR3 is TGTGCCAGCAGTTTGACAGGGGATAATTCACCCCTCCACTTT.

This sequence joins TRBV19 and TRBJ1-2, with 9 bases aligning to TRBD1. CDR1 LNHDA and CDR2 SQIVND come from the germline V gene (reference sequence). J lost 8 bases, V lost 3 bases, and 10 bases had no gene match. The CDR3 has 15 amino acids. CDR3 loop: CASSMTHRGPSGYTF. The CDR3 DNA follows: TGTGCCAGTAGTATGACCCACAGGGGGCCCAGCGGCTACACCTTC.

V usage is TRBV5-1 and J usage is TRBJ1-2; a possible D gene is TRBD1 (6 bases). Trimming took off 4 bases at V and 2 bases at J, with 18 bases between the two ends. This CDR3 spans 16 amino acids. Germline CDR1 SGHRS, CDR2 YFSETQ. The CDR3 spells CASSPSGGAGNYGYTF. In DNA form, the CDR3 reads TGCGCCAGCAGCCCATCTGGGGGGGCTGGAAACTATGGCTACACCTTC.

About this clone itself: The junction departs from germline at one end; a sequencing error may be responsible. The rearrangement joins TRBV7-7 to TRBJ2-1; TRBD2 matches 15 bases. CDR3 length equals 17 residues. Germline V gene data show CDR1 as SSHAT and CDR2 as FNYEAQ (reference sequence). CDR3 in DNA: TGTGCTAGCAGCCCCGCCCTCGGACTAGCGGGAGGGAATGAGCAGTTCTTC. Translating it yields CASSPALGLAGGNEQFF.

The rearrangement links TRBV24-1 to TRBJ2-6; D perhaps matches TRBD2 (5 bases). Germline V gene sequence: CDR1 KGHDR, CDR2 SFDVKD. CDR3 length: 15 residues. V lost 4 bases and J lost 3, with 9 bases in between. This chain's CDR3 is CATSEWRNGANVLTF. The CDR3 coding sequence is TGTGCCACCAGTGAATGGAGGAATGGGGCCAACGTCCTGACTTTC.

Here the CDR3 DNA reads TGCAGCGTTGAACCTACAGTTGAAGAGACCCAGTACTTC. Amino acids: CSVEPTVEETQYF. The chain carries TRBV29-1 and TRBJ2-5; D not certain. Between the trimmed V and J ends, which lost 2 bases and 3 bases, there was a span of 10 bases. This CDR3 region has 13 residues. Germline V gene data show CDR1 as SQVTM and CDR2 as ANQGSEA.

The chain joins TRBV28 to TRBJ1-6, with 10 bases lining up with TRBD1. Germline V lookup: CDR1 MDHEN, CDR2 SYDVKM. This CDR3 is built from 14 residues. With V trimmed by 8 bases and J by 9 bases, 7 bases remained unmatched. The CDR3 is CASAPWTGGSPLHF. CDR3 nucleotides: TGTGCCAGCGCTCCTTGGACAGGGGGTTCACCCCTCCACTTT.

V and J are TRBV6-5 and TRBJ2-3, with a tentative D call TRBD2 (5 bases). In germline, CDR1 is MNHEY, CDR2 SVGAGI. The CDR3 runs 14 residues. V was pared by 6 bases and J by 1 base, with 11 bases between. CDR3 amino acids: CASRDGVGTDTQYF. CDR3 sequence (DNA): TGTGCCAGCAGGGACGGGGTGGGCACAGATACGCAGTATTTT.

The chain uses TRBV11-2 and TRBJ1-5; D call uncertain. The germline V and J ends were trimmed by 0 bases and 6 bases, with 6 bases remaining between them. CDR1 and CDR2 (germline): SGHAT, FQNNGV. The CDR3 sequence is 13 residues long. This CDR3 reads CASSLERFQPQHF. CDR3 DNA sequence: TGTGCCAGCAGCTTAGAACGGTTTCAGCCCCAGCATTTT.

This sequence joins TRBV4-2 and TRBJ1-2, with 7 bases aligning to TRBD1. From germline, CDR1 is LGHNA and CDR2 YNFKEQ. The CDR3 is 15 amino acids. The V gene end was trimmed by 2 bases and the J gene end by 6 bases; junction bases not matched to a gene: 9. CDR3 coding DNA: TGTGCCAGCAGCCAATATAACAGGGGTTCGGATGGCTACACCTTC. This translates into CASSQYNRGSDGYTF.

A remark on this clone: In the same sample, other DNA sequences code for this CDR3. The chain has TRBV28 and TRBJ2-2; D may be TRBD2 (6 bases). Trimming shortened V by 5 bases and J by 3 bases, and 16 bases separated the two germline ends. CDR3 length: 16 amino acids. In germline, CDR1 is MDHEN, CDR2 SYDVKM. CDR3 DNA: TGTGCCAGCAGTCACCTAGCAGGAGGGGACACCGGGGAGCTGTTTTTT. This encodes CASSHLAGGDTGELFF.

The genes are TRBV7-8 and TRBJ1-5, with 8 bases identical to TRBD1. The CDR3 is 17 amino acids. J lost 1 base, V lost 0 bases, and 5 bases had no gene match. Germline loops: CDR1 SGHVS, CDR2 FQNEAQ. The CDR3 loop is CASSLALRQGSNQPQHF. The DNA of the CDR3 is TGTGCCAGCAGCTTAGCGTTACGACAGGGGAGCAATCAGCCCCAGCATTTT.

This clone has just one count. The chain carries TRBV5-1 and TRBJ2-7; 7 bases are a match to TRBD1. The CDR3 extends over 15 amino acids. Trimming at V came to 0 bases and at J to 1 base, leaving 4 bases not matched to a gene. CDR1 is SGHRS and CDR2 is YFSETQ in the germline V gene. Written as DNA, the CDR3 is TGCGCCAGCAGCTTGGCGGCAGGGGGTTCCTACGAGCAGTACTTC. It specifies CASSLAAGGSYEQYF.

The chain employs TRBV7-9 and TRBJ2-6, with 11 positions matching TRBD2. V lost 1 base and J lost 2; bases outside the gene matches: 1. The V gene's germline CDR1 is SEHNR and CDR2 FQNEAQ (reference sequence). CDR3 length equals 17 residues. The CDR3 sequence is CASSLVAGGPGANVLTF. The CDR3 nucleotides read TGTGCCAGCAGCTTAGTAGCGGGAGGGCCTGGGGCCAACGTCCTGACTTTC.

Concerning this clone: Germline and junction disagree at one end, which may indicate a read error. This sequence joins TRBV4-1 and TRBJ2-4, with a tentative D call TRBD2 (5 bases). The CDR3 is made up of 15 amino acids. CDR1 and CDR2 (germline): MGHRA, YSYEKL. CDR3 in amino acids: CASSQALLAQNIQYF. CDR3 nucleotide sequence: TGCGCCAGCAGCCAAGCCCTCCTAGCCCAAAACATTCAGTACTTC.

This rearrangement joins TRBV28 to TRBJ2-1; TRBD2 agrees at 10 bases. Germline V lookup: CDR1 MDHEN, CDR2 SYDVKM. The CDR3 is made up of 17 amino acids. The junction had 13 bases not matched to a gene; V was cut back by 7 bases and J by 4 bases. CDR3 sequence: CASTPLGSGGPYNEQFF. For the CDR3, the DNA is TGTGCCAGCACCCCCCTCGGTAGCGGGGGGCCTTACAATGAGCAGTTCTTC.

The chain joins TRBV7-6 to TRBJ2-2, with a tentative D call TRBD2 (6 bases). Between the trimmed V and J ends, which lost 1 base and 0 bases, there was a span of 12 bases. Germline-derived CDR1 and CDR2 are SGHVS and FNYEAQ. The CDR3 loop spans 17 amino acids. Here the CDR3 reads CASSLDPTRPNTGELFF. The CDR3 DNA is TGTGCCAGCAGCTTAGACCCGACTAGGCCGAACACCGGGGAGCTGTTTTTT. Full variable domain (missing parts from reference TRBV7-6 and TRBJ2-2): GAGVSQSPRYKVTKRGQDVALRCDPISGHVSLYWYRQALGQGPEFLTYFNYEAQQDKSGLPNDRFSAERPEGSISTLTIQRTEQRDSAMYRCASSLDPTRPNTGELFFGEGSRLTVL.